The rows below give T cell receptor beta chains drawn from one sample of a study of OX40 agonist ivuxolimab in advanced cancers. Method: immunoSEQ multiplex PCR; TCRdb's copy keeps in-frame clones and lacks some. The top ten clones hold more than 1.5% of a sample with tens of thousands of clones, about 80% of them seen once. Sequences were derived from CD4+ or CD8+ T cells sorted from blood, sampled in a trial of the OX40 agonist ivuxolimab. The receptors originated from an adult with an advanced solid tumor such as melanoma, head and neck, liver or kidney cancer. Both conserved end residues are part of each CDR3. The D gene is left open where the match is weak. Only part of the rows carry a size: once, few, many, or a class if the clone is expanded.

V gene: TRBV5-1; J gene: TRBJ2-6; D gene: -; clone size: once; CDR3 protein: CASSPFSLSGANVLTF; CDR3 DNA: TGCGCCAGCAGTCCTTTTTCTTTATCTGGGGCCAACGTCCTGACTTTC
V gene: TRBV14; J gene: TRBJ1-1; D gene: -; clone size: -; CDR3 protein: CASSHLGTAAFF; CDR3 DNA: TGTGCCAGCAGCCACCTAGGGACGGCAGCTTTCTTT
V gene: TRBV28; J gene: TRBJ2-3; D gene: -; clone size: -; CDR3 protein: CASSFGGSTDTQYF; CDR3 DNA: TGTGCCAGCAGTTTTGGCGGGAGCACAGATACGCAGTATTTT
V gene: TRBV5-1; J gene: TRBJ2-7; D gene: -; clone size: -; CDR3 protein: CASSLDSKTYEQYF; CDR3 DNA: TGCGCCAGCAGCCTGGACAGTAAGACCTACGAGCAGTACTTC
V gene: TRBV28; J gene: TRBJ2-5; D gene: -; clone size: -; CDR3 protein: CASSLLIPLQETQYF; CDR3 DNA: TGTGCCAGCAGTTTATTAATACCGTTACAAGAGACCCAGTACTTC
V gene: TRBV27; J gene: TRBJ1-2; D gene: -; clone size: -; CDR3 protein: CASSLSSANYGYTF; CDR3 DNA: TGTGCCAGCAGTTTAAGCTCAGCAAACTATGGCTACACCTTC
V gene: TRBV6-1; J gene: TRBJ2-1; D gene: -; clone size: -; CDR3 protein: CASSPSGANEFF; CDR3 DNA: TGTGCCAGCAGTCCCTCGGGGGCAAACGAGTTCTTC
V gene: TRBV18; J gene: TRBJ2-3; D gene: -; clone size: -; CDR3 protein: CASSPPQTGDTSTDTQYF; CDR3 DNA: TGTGCCAGCTCACCACCCCAGACGGGGGATACTAGCACAGATACGCAGTATTTT
V gene: TRBV5-5; J gene: TRBJ1-2; D gene: -; clone size: few; CDR3 protein: CASSLLPKGDYGYTF; CDR3 DNA: TGTGCCAGCAGCTTACTCCCGAAGGGGGACTATGGCTACACCTTC
V gene: TRBV11-2; J gene: TRBJ2-5; D gene: TRBD2; clone size: -; CDR3 protein: CASSLSGGIQETQYF; CDR3 DNA: TGTGCCAGCAGCCTTAGCGGGGGCATCCAAGAGACCCAGTACTTC
V gene: TRBV18; J gene: TRBJ1-6; D gene: TRBD1; clone size: -; CDR3 protein: CASSGAGGLNSPLHF; CDR3 DNA: TGTGCCAGCTCCGGGGCAGGGGGCCTTAATTCACCCCTCCACTTT
V gene: TRBV5-1; J gene: TRBJ1-1; D gene: -; clone size: -; CDR3 protein: CASSLFPGAPLDSTEAFF; CDR3 DNA: TGCGCCAGCAGCTTATTCCCGGGGGCCCCCTTGGACTCCACTGAAGCTTTCTTT
V gene: TRBV19; J gene: TRBJ2-5; D gene: -; clone size: -; CDR3 protein: CASSISASPWETQYF; CDR3 DNA: TGTGCCAGTAGTATATCGGCATCACCCTGGGAGACCCAGTACTTC
V gene: TRBV28; J gene: TRBJ1-4; D gene: TRBD1; clone size: -; CDR3 protein: CASSHNPGTGEEKLFF; CDR3 DNA: TGTGCCAGCAGCCACAACCCCGGGACAGGGGAGGAAAAACTGTTTTTT
V gene: TRBV7-3; J gene: TRBJ1-2; D gene: TRBD1; clone size: -; CDR3 protein: CASSSGQGYGYTF; CDR3 DNA: TGTGCCAGCAGCTCGGGACAGGGATATGGCTACACCTTC
V gene: TRBV28; J gene: TRBJ1-4; D gene: TRBD1; clone size: -; CDR3 protein: CASNGQGNEKLFF; CDR3 DNA: TGTGCCAGCAATGGACAGGGGAATGAAAAACTGTTTTTT
V gene: TRBV5-8; J gene: TRBJ2-2; D gene: TRBD2; clone size: once; CDR3 protein: CASSFPLAGDNTGELFF; CDR3 DNA: TGTGCCAGCAGCTTTCCCCTAGCGGGGGACAACACCGGGGAGCTGTTTTTT